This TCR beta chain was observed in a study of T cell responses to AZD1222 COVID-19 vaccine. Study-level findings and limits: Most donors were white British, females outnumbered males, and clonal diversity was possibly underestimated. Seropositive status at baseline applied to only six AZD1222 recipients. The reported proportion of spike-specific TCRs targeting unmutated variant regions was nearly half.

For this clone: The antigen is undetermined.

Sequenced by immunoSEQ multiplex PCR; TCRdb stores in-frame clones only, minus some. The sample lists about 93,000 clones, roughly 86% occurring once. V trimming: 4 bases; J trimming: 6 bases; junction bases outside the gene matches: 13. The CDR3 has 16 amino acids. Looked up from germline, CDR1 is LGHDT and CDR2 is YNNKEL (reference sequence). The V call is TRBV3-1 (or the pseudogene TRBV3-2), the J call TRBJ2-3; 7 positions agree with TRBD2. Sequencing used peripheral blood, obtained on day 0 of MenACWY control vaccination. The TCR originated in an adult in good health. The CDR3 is CASSLYGRGIGDTQYF. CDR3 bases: TGTGCCAGCAGCCTATATGGGCGGGGGATCGGCGATACGCAGTATTTT.